The rows below give T cell receptor beta chains drawn from one sample of a study of cytomegalovirus exposure and HLA in healthy donors. The data were produced by immunoSEQ multiplex PCR, yet TCRdb's version contains in-frame clones alone and is incomplete. This sample yields some 150,000 clones, of which around 87% are seen a single time; 5.2% belongs to the top ten. Sequencing used PBMCs. Source of these receptors: a woman between 25 and 40 years old in good health and CMV-seronegative. Both conserved end residues are part of each CDR3. The D gene is left open where the match is weak. Size is stated for part of the rows, as once, few or many counts, or as a class when the clone is expanded.

D	V	J	size	CDR3	DNA
TRBD2	TRBV7-6	TRBJ2-1	.	CASSPRRVDLKRERDVNEQFF	TGTGCCAGCAGCCCCCGCCGCGTGGACCTCAAGCGGGAGAGGGATGTTAATGAGCAGTTCTTC
TRBD1	TRBV28	TRBJ1-2	.	CASRGGTGGSYGYTF	TGTGCCAGCAGGGGCGGGACAGGCGGGTCCTATGGCTACACCTTC
.	TRBV9	TRBJ1-2	.	CASSAGYYGYTF	TGTGCCAGCAGCGCCGGATACTACGGCTACACCTTC
.	TRBV4-3	TRBJ2-1	.	CASSQDRGGVTFEQFF	TGCGCCAGCAGCCAAGACCGAGGGGGGGTAACTTTTGAGCAGTTCTTC
TRBD2	TRBV7-9	TRBJ2-3	.	CASSLGAGGSDTQYF	TGTGCCAGCAGCTTAGGAGCGGGGGGGTCAGATACGCAGTATTTT
.	TRBV6-5	TRBJ1-5	.	CASSYTREAQPQHF	TGTGCCAGCAGTTACACCAGGGAGGCTCAGCCCCAGCATTTT
TRBD1	TRBV2	TRBJ1-5	.	CASSGTGTGLLNQPQHF	TGTGCCAGCAGTGGAACCGGGACAGGGTTACTAAATCAGCCCCAGCATTTT
.	TRBV7-3	TRBJ2-3	.	CASSLRGWTALSRGLRGADTQYF	TGTGCCAGCAGCTTAAGAGGGTGGACAGCCCTGTCCCGCGGCCTTAGGGGCGCAGATACGCAGTATTTT
TRBD1	TRBV7-2	TRBJ1-2	.	CASSFDRGLVSVYGYTF	TGTGCCAGCAGCTTCGACAGGGGGCTCGTCTCCGTCTATGGCTACACCTTC
.	TRBV28	TRBJ1-1	once	CASSLGGLSEAFF	TGTGCCAGCAGTCTCGGAGGGTTGTCTGAAGCTTTCTTT
.	TRBV7-9	TRBJ1-5	.	CSSSLSGGGQPQHF	TGTTCCAGCAGCCTAAGCGGGGGAGGGCAGCCCCAGCATTTT
.	TRBV14	TRBJ2-5	many	CASSQWSQETQYF	TGTGCCAGCAGCCAATGGAGTCAAGAGACCCAGTACTTC
.	TRBV11-3	TRBJ2-1	.	CASSLGSDEQFF	TGTGCCAGCAGCTTAGGTAGCGATGAGCAGTTCTTC
.	TRBV21-1	TRBJ1-1	.	CASNGQCEAFF	TGTGCCAGCAACGGACAGTGTGAAGCTTTCTTT
.	TRBV28	TRBJ2-3	.	CASSFIVTDTQYF	TGTGCCAGCAGTTTTATTGTCACAGATACGCAGTATTTT
.	TRBV9	TRBJ2-2	few	CASSAGNTGELFF	TGTGCCAGCAGCGCAGGGAACACCGGGGAGCTGTTTTTT
TRBD1	TRBV7-9	TRBJ2-7	once	CASSHPMTGASYEQYF	TGTGCCAGCTCCCACCCTATGACAGGGGCAAGCTACGAGCAGTACTTC
TRBD1	TRBV4-1	TRBJ2-1	.	CASSLIGGQEQFF	TGCGCCAGCAGTCTTATTGGGGGACAGGAGCAGTTCTTC
.	TRBV5-1	TRBJ1-4	.	CASKGGDREKLFF	TGCGCCAGCAAAGGGGGGGACCGTGAAAAACTGTTTTTT
TRBD1	TRBV27	TRBJ1-1	.	CASSPRQGLNTEAFF	TGTGCCAGCAGTCCCCGACAGGGACTGAACACTGAAGCTTTCTTT
TRBD1	TRBV27	TRBJ2-5	.	CASSLLTGGPQETQYF	TGTGCCAGCAGTTTATTAACAGGGGGCCCCCAAGAGACCCAGTACTTC
TRBD2	TRBV9	TRBJ2-5	.	CASSVGGGLQETQYF	TGTGCCAGCAGCGTAGGCGGGGGGCTCCAAGAGACCCAGTACTTC
TRBD1	TRBV10-1	TRBJ2-7	.	CATKSGDRSSYEQYF	TGCGCCACCAAGTCAGGGGACAGGAGCTCCTACGAGCAGTACTTC
TRBD1	TRBV15	TRBJ1-4	.	CATSRGDRAGANEKLFF	TGTGCCACCAGCAGAGGAGACAGGGCAGGGGCTAATGAAAAACTGTTTTTT
TRBD1	TRBV9	TRBJ1-1	.	CASGQGSPAEAFF	TGTGCCAGCGGACAGGGGAGCCCCGCTGAAGCTTTCTTT
TRBD1	TRBV7-2	TRBJ1-3	.	CASSMIQGGTIYF	TGTGCCAGCAGCATGATACAGGGGGGCACCATATATTTT
TRBD2	TRBV2	TRBJ2-1	once	CASSKREGRFNEQFF	TGTGCCAGCAGTAAGCGGGAGGGCCGATTTAATGAGCAGTTCTTC
.	TRBV11-2	TRBJ2-3	.	CASSQIRVTDTQYF	TGTGCCAGCAGCCAAATCAGGGTCACAGATACGCAGTATTTT
.	TRBV2	TRBJ2-1	.	CASSEAGHPGGIF	TGTGCCAGCAGTGAAGCTGGGCACCCCGGGGGTATCTTC
.	TRBV5-6	TRBJ1-2	.	CASSLSNRRPYGYTF	TGTGCCAGCAGCTTGTCGAACAGGCGACCTTATGGCTACACCTTC
.	TRBV6-5	TRBJ1-1	.	CASSYSAEMNTEAFF	TGTGCCAGCAGTTACTCGGCGGAGATGAACACTGAAGCTTTCTTT
.	TRBV5-1	TRBJ2-1	once	CASSLGGNEQFF	TGCGCCAGCAGCTTGGGAGGTAATGAGCAGTTCTTC
TRBD1	TRBV7-3	TRBJ2-2	.	CASSPGTGAGELFF	TGTGCCAGCAGCCCTGGGACAGGGGCCGGGGAGCTGTTTTTT
TRBD2	TRBV7-3	TRBJ2-3	once	CASSRLAGGRETQYF	TGTGCCAGCAGCCGACTAGCGGGGGGTCGAGAGACGCAGTATTTT
.	TRBV5-8	TRBJ1-4	.	CASSLENPAVKLFF	TGTGCCAGCAGCTTGGAAAACCCCGCGGTTAAACTGTTTTTT
.	TRBV5-6	TRBJ2-7	.	CASSLGPEASEQYF	TGTGCCAGCAGCTTAGGACCGGAGGCCTCCGAGCAGTACTTC
TRBD2	TRBV29-1	TRBJ2-7	.	CSGAGGDSYEQYF	TGCAGCGGGGCCGGGGGGGACTCCTACGAGCAGTACTTC
.	TRBV6-5	TRBJ1-1	few	CAAQTVTEAFF	TGTGCCGCCCAAACAGTGACTGAAGCTTTCTTT
TRBD1	TRBV6-5	TRBJ2-7	.	CASSPRTGLSYEQYF	TGTGCCAGCAGTCCACGGACAGGACTCTCCTACGAGCAGTACTTC
TRBD2	TRBV13	TRBJ2-1	.	CASSLEGSGDPSSYNEQFF	TGTGCCAGCAGCTTAGAGGGTAGCGGGGACCCCAGCTCCTACAATGAGCAGTTCTTC
TRBD1	TRBV19	TRBJ1-5	.	CASSLRGTVGNQPQHF	TGTGCCAGTAGTCTCCGCGGGACAGTAGGCAATCAGCCCCAGCATTTT
TRBD2	TRBV2	TRBJ2-1	.	CASNSGGSNEQFF	TGTGCCAGCAACAGCGGGGGTAGCAATGAGCAGTTCTTC
TRBD1	TRBV5-1	TRBJ2-3	once	CASSLERQGALSTDTQYF	TGCGCCAGCAGCTTGGAGCGGCAGGGGGCATTGAGCACAGATACGCAGTATTTT
.	TRBV28	TRBJ1-1	.	CASSLFVGGTEAFF	TGTGCCAGCAGTTTATTCGTGGGAGGGACTGAAGCTTTCTTT
.	TRBV20-1	TRBJ1-1	few	CSAVKNAAFF	TGCAGTGCCGTAAAGAATGCGGCTTTCTTT